Below, 16 T cell receptor beta chains from the same sample are listed, as sequenced in a study of cytomegalovirus exposure and HLA in healthy donors. The PCR employed 60 Vbeta primers together with 13 Jbeta primers. Sequenced by immunoSEQ multiplex PCR; TCRdb stores in-frame clones only, minus some. Of around 100,000 clones detected, roughly 79% appear once; the ten largest clones hold under 5.5%. The sample comprised PBMCs. The receptors come from a woman between 65 and 79 years old in good health and CMV-seropositive.

Here the CDR3 DNA reads TGCGCCAGCAAGACGTCTAGACAGATGTTACGGATGGAGCAGTACTTC. Protein: CASKTSRQMLRMEQYF. J is TRBJ2-5 and V is TRBV10-1, with D possibly TRBD1 on 5 matching bases. Germline values: CDR1 WNHNN, CDR2 SYGVQD (reference sequence). Trimming stripped 7 bases from V and 11 bases from J, with 29 bases between. The CDR3 is made up of 16 amino acids.

This clone has a handful of counts. The J gene is TRBJ2-7, the V gene TRBV29-1, with 7 nucleotides matching TRBD1. V was clipped by 5 bases and J by 2 bases; unmatched bases: 3. CDR3 length: 12 residues. Per the germline V gene, CDR1 is SQVTM and CDR2 is ANQGSEA. CDR3 sequence: CSVLDRTYEQYF. The CDR3 DNA sequence: TGCAGCGTTCTGGACAGGACCTACGAGCAGTACTTC.

This chain uses TRBV12-5 with TRBJ2-2; D remains unclear. CDR3 size: 15 residues. Germline CDR1 reads LGHNT; CDR2 reads FRNRAP. The germline V and J ends were trimmed by 2 bases and 3 bases, with 10 bases remaining between them. CDR3 coding DNA: TGTGCTAGTGGTTTGATCTTAAGAGACACCGGGGAGCTGTTTTTT. Protein: CASGLILRDTGELFF. Full variable domain (missing parts from reference TRBV12-5 and TRBJ2-2): DARVTQTPRHKVTEMGQEVTMRCQPILGHNTVFWYRQTMMQGLELLAYFRNRAPLDDSGMPKDRFSAEMPDATLATLKIQPSEPRDSAVYFCASGLILRDTGELFFGEGSRLTVL.

This clone showed up just once. The chain has TRBV28 and TRBJ2-3; D remains ambiguous. The V gene lost 5 bases and the J gene lost 5 bases, with 5 bases spanning the gap. The CDR3 extends over 11 amino acids. Germline V CDR1 and CDR2: MDHEN, SYDVKM. Here the CDR3 reads CASSLEDTQYF. CDR3 bases: TGTGCCAGCAGTCTAGAAGATACGCAGTATTTT.

The CDR3, as DNA: TGTGCCAGCAGTTCCCCCGCGGGAGGATGGGATACGCAGTATTTT. Encoded protein: CASSSPAGGWDTQYF. V usage is TRBV27 and J usage is TRBJ2-3; 8 bases fit TRBD2. This CDR3 is built from 15 residues. Germline trimming cut 4 bases from V and 6 bases from J; bases unmatched to any gene: 9. Germline loops: CDR1 MNHEY, CDR2 SMNVEV (reference sequence).

The genes are TRBV2 and TRBJ2-3; D possibly corresponds to TRBD2 (6 bases). The CDR3 loop spans 15 amino acids. CDR1 and CDR2 (germline): SNHLY, FYNNEI. The V end was cut by 2 bases, the J end by 1 base, with 10 bases between. For the CDR3, the DNA is TGTGCCAGCAGTGAACTGGCTAGCGGCACAGATACGCAGTATTTT. Translation: CASSELASGTDTQYF.

V and J are TRBV28 and TRBJ2-7; TRBD1 matches at 7 bases. Looked up from germline, CDR1 is MDHEN and CDR2 is SYDVKM. V shed 2 bases, J shed 6 bases, and the junction held 10 bases outside the gene matches. The CDR3 has 15 residues. The CDR3 nucleotides read TGTGCCAGCAGTTTAACCGTGACAGGGTCGGGCGAGCAGTACTTC. It encodes CASSLTVTGSGEQYF.

V gene TRBV9 combines with J gene TRBJ2-7; 8 nucleotides agree with TRBD1. Germline trimming cut 3 bases from V and 5 bases from J; bases unmatched to any gene: 7. CDR3 length: 14 amino acids. CDR1 is SGDLS and CDR2 is YYNGEE in the germline V gene. The CDR3 DNA reads as TGTGCCAGCAGCGCCGGGAAGACAGGGGACGAGCAGTACTTC. It codes for CASSAGKTGDEQYF.

The rearrangement joins TRBV4-2 to TRBJ2-1, with no clear D. Germline V lookup: CDR1 LGHNA, CDR2 YNFKEQ. This CDR3 has 13 amino acids. V was clipped by 1 base and J by 9 bases, with 10 bases between them. CDR3 sequence (DNA): TGTGCCAGCAGCCAAGGAATGGTGGCTGAGCAGTTCTTC. As protein: CASSQGMVAEQFF.

The rearrangement uses TRBV14 and TRBJ1-5; D unclear. V lost 5 bases and J lost 5, with 19 bases in between. The germline V gene encodes CDR1 SGHDN and CDR2 FVKESK. The CDR3 length is 16 residues. The CDR3 protein is CASSSPKTRGYQPQHF. DNA of the CDR3: TGTGCCAGCAGCTCCCCAAAAACCCGGGGATATCAGCCCCAGCATTTT.

V and J are TRBV28 and TRBJ2-7; 10 bases are shared with TRBD2. CDR3 length equals 14 residues. V lost 6 bases to trimming and J lost 1 base; unmatched junction nucleotides: 3. Per the germline V gene, CDR1 is MDHEN and CDR2 is SYDVKM. Written as DNA, the CDR3 is TGTGCCAGCAGGTTAGCGGGAGGTTCCTACGAGCAGTACTTC. Its protein is CASRLAGGSYEQYF.

The rearrangement links TRBV5-4 to TRBJ1-4; D not resolved. The CDR3 contains 14 residues. Germline assignment: CDR1 SGHNT and CDR2 YYREEE (reference sequence). V was trimmed by 7 bases and J by 0 bases, leaving 10 bases between them. The DNA for the CDR3 is TGTGCCAGCCGGTCCTCTGCAACTAATGAAAAACTGTTTTTT. This translates into CASRSSATNEKLFF.

This clone was seen just once. This rearrangement joins TRBV19 to TRBJ2-7; possibly TRBD1 for D (5 bases). The V gene's germline CDR1 is LNHDA and CDR2 SQIVND (reference sequence). CDR3 length equals 14 residues. V was cut by 6 bases and J by 6 bases, with 18 bases left in between. CDR3 bases: TGTGCCAGTAGAAAAGGGGCAGGCTCAGGCGAGCAGTACTTC. Encoded protein: CASRKGAGSGEQYF.

Comments on this clone: A read error may produce the germline difference seen at one junction end. The chain couples TRBV7-9 to TRBJ2-3; D uncertain. CDR1 SEHNR and CDR2 FQNEAQ come from the germline V gene (reference sequence). The CDR3 has 12 amino acids. This chain's CDR3 is CSSSLDMSTQYF. DNA of the CDR3: TGTTCCAGCAGCTTAGATATGAGCACGCAGTATTTT.

V usage is TRBV7-8 and J usage is TRBJ2-7; 13 bases are shared with TRBD2. Germline V gene data show CDR1 as SGHVS and CDR2 as FQNEAQ. The J segment lost 4 bases and the V segment lost 1 base, leaving 13 bases of the junction unmatched. The CDR3 is made up of 19 amino acids. CDR3 in DNA: TGTGCCAGCAGCTTAGTAGTAGCCGGGACTAGCGGGAAGAGGTACGAGCAGTACTTC. Encoded protein: CASSLVVAGTSGKRYEQYF.

The chain is built from TRBV5-8 and TRBJ2-3, with TRBD2 matching 11 bases. The germline V gene encodes CDR1 SGHTS and CDR2 YDEGEE. Trimming at V came to 3 bases and at J to 4 bases, leaving 7 bases not matched to a gene. The CDR3 is 16 amino acids. CDR3 bases: TGTGCCAGCAGCTCAGGACTAGCGGGTTTCGCAGATACGCAGTATTTT. Translating gives CASSSGLAGFADTQYF.